The entry below gives a single T cell receptor beta chain sequence along with its context. V lost 4 bases and J 4 bases, leaving 10 bases between the germline ends. Germline lookup yields CDR1 LGHDT and CDR2 YNNKEL (reference sequence). This CDR3 has 14 residues. These data originate in a study of blood T cell repertoires in COVID-19. Overall study context: The analysed material was cDNA or gDNA that came from T cells, B-cell-depleted T cells, or PBMCs.

Which cohort a participant joined came from the clinical history participants gave. Recovered status in Cohort 3 required two negative PCRs, clearance, or symptom resolution. The method was immunoSEQ multiplex PCR; TCRdb's version includes in-frame clones alone and lacks a portion of them. Counted here are about 400,000 clones, less than 90% occurring once; the ten biggest clones make up around 3%. This clonotype was sampled from a woman under 40 who had recovered from COVID-19. The rearrangement links TRBV3-1 (or the pseudogene TRBV3-2) to TRBJ1-4; no clear D. Sequenced material: PBMCs or T cells enriched from blood (not recorded which). DNA of the CDR3: TGTGCCAGCAGCCCTGGACGGGGTAATGAAAAACTGTTTTTT. Its protein is CASSPGRGNEKLFF.